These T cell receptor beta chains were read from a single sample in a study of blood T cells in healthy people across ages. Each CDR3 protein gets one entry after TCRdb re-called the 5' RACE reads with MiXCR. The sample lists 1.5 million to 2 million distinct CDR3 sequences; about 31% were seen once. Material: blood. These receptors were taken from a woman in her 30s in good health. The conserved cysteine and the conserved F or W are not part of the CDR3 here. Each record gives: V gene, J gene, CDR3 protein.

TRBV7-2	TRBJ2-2	ASSRGRVTGELF
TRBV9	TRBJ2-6	ASSDSRGANVLT
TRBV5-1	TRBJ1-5	ASSFRRFSNQPQH
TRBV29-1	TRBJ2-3	SVDGGGTDTQY
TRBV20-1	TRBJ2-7	SARDRDRYYEQY
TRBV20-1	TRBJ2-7	SARRRELYEQY
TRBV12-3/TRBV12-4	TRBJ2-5	TSSPRQGTQETQY
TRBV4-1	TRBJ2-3	ASSQWWGAITDTQY
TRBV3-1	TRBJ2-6	ASTKDRTDSGANVLT
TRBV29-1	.	SVERENRNNEQY
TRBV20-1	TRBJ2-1	SARDPFSREAEQF
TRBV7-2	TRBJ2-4	ASSLGSASPKNIQY
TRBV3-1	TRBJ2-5	ASSHGTYQETQY
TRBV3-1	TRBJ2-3	ASSHSQGNTQY
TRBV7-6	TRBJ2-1	ASSDIRRGRGYNEQF
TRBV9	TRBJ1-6	ASSERRDREGSPLH
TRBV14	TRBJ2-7	ASSQDHDRGAYEQY
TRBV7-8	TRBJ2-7	ASSSLKVPEGEY
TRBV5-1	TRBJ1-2	ASSLGQGAQDGYT
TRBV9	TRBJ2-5	ASSVGDGGQETQY
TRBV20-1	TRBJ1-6	SARDGRGVGSPLH
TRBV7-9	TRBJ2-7	ASGFGQGNYEQY
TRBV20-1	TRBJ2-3	SAQALAGNTDTQY
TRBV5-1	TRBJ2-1	ASSLRVRYNEQF
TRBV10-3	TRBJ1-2	AISDSREGTGVGYT
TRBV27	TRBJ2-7	ASSRLQGPYEQY
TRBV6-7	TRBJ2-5	ASRKQAWETQY
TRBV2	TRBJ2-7	AGLRTGSTYEQY
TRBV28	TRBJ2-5	ASSFPGTGEGNQY
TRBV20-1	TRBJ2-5	SARWGGGTETQY
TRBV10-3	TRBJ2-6	AISDRALRTAGANVLT
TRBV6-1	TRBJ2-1	ASRESATSNEQF
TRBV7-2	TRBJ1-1	ASSLAFGLQAF
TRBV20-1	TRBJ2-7	SARGSGNSYEQY
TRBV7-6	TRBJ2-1	ASSLGSGGMLYNEQF
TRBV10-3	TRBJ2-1	AISEPGGVSRVRYNEQF
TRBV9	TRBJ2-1	VSSGWPTPYNEQF
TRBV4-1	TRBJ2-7	ASSPLYSPGNEQY
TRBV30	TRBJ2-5	AWSAGLHQETQY
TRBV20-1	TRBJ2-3	SAPALPPTDTQY
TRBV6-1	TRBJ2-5	ASSGALRTQY
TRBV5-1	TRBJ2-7	ASSFGLVGGRTYEQY
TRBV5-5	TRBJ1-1	ASSFGGVEAF
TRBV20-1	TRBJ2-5	SVSGRSQETQY
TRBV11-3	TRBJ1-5	ASSLEVCGPQISNQPQH
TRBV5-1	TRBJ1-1	ASSPLDAGTEAF
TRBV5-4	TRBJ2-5	ASSLARDNQETQY
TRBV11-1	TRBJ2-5	ASSSGQGILQETQY
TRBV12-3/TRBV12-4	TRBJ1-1	ASSLEVPIDTEAF
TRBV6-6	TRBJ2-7	ASSSGPLVTDYEQY
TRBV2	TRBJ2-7	AGSEWGRTYEQY
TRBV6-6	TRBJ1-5	ASRRGTPNYSNQPQH
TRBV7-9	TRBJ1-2	ASSLLGQGIHGYT
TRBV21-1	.	ASSKAGRKRGRSYNEQY
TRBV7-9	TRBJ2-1	ASSLVAGGHNEQF
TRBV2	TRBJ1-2	ASSEAQGGRGGYT
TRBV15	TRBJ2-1	ATSSDPGTSGGAPDEQF
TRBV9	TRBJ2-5	ASSPRLAEETQY
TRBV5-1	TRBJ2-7	ASSPGGAGPGHEQY